This TCR beta chain was sequenced during a study of T-cell reconstitution after alpha-beta-depleted transplantation in children. Preparation of the TCRbeta library was carried out with unique molecular identifiers. TCRdb itself ran the PCR reads through MiXCR, one entry per CDR3 protein. In the table there are a few hundred thousand distinct CDR3 sequences, roughly 14% of which are singletons. Trimming pared 0 bases from V and 5 bases from J, leaving 11 bases between. The CDR3 loop spans 15 amino acids. Per the germline V gene, CDR1 is SGHNT and CDR2 is YENEEA. This clonotype was counted between two and nine times.

The receptor comes from a human donor who donated a stem cell graft to a child with Fanconi anemia. Sequencing used PBMCs, obtained from the stem cell graft. This chain links TRBV11-3 with TRBJ2-1, with D possibly TRBD1 on 6 matching bases. The CDR3 is CASSLESTGHNEQFF. The CDR3 DNA reads as TGTGCCAGCAGCTTAGAGTCGACAGGTCACAATGAGCAGTTCTTC.